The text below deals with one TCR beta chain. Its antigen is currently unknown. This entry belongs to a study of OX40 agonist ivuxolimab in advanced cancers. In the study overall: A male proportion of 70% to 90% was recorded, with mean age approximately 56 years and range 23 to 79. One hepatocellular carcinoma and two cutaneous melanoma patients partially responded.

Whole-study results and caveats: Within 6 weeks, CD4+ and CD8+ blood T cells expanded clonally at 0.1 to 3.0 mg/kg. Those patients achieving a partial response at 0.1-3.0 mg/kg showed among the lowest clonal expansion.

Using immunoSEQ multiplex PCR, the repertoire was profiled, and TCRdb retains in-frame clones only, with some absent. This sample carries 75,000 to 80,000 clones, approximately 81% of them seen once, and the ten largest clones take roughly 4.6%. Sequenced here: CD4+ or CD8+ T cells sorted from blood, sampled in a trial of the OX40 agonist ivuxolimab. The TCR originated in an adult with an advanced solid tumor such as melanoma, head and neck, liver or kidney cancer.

CDR3 nucleotide sequence: TGTGCCAGCAGCTCGGGGGATGAGACCCAGTACTTC. The encoded protein is CASSSGDETQYF. The chain couples TRBV11-3 to TRBJ2-5; D may be TRBD2 (6 bases). Trimming removed 4 bases from V and 5 bases from J, with 8 bases in between. CDR1 is SGHNT, CDR2 YENEEA, per germline. The CDR3 length is 12 residues.